This T cell receptor (beta chain) was identified in a study of cytomegalovirus exposure and HLA in healthy donors. Whole-study findings and limits: High specificity and sensitivity for cytomegalovirus status were reported for the classifier. A missense variant in DCLRE1C was later tied to TCR beta V- and J-gene trimming.

This clone occurred a few times. The antigen is unknown. Germline trimming cut 5 bases from V and 6 bases from J; bases unmatched to any gene: 2. This CDR3 spans 12 amino acids. CDR1 SGHVS and CDR2 FNYEAQ come from the germline V gene. Amplification used 60 Vbeta primers and 13 Jbeta primers. The authors' processing: The authors later counted tens of millions of unique TCR beta chains, roughly 11 million of them shared. The repertoire was sequenced with immunoSEQ multiplex PCR; TCRdb's copy has only in-frame clones and lacks some. Clonal size and the V and J genes are those of that table, whereas D and trimming came from the DNA. The sample comprises 150,000 to 200,000 clones, approximately 72% of which are singletons, and approximately 6.9% rests with the top ten.

Sequencing was done on a sample of PBMCs. The chain links TRBV7-6 to TRBJ1-2; 8 bases are shared with TRBD1. The TCR originated in a man aged 35-49 years in good health and CMV-seropositive. This chain's CDR3 is CASSPTGDGYTF. In nucleotides, the CDR3 is TGTGCCAGCAGCCCGACAGGGGATGGCTACACCTTC.